In its sample, the clone carrying this T cell receptor beta chain was seen a few times. These data come from a study of blood T cell repertoires in COVID-19. Study overall: PBMCs, B-cell-depleted T cells, or T cells were the source of the cDNA or gDNA that made up the material.

Germline-derived CDR1 and CDR2 are SNHLY and FYNNEI. The CDR3 has 14 amino acids. Trimming pared 4 bases from V and 2 bases from J, leaving 9 bases between. Data came from immunoSEQ multiplex PCR; TCRdb stores just in-frame clones and leaves some out. In the table there are about 220,000 clones, 88% of which are singletons. What was sequenced was PBMCs or T cells enriched from blood (not recorded which). The TCR sequence derives from a woman aged 25 to 45 who had recovered from COVID-19. The chain combines TRBV2 with TRBJ1-5; maybe TRBD1 (5 bases). The CDR3 nucleotides are TGTGCCAGCAGTGTTTTAGGGGGCAATCAGCCCCAGCATTTT. Translating it yields CASSVLGGNQPQHF. Based on the CDR3 plus reference TRBV2 and TRBJ1-5, the full variable domain is EPEVTQTPSHQVTQMGQEVILRCVPISNHLYFYWYRQILGQKVEFLVSFYNNEISEKSEIFDDQFSVERPDGSNFTLKIRSTKLEDSAMYFCASSVLGGNQPQHFGDGTRLSIL.